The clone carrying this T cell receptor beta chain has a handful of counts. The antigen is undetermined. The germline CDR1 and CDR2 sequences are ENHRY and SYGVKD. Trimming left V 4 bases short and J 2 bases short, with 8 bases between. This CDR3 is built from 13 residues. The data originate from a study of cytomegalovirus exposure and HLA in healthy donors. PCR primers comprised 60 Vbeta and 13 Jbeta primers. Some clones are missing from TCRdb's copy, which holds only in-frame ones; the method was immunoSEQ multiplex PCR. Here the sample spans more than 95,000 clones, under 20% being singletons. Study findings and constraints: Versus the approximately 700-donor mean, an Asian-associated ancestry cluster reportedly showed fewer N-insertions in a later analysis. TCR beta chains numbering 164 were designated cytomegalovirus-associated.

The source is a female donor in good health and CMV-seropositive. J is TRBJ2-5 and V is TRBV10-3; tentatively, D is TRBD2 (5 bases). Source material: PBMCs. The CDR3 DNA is TGTGCCATCAGTGGAGGGCAGCAAGAGACCCAGTACTTC. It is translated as CAISGGQQETQYF.